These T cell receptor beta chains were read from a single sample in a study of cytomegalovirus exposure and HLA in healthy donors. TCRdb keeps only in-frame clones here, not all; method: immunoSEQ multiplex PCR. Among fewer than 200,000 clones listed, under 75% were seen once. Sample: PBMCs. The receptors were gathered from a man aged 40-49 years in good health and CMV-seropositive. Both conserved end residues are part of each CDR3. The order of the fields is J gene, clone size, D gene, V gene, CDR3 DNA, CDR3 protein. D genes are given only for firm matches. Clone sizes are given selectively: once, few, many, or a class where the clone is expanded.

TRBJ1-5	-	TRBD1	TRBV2	TGTGCCAGCAGTGAAGCGCGGGGCCCGGGGACAGGGTATCAGCCCCAGCATTTT	CASSEARGPGTGYQPQHF
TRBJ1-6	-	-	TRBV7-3	TGTGCCAGCAGCAATGGACAAGTTGTACCCCTCCACTTT	CASSNGQVVPLHF
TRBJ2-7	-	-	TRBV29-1	TGCAGCGTTGAAGGAGGGCCGGCGGAATACTACGAGCAGTACTTC	CSVEGGPAEYYEQYF
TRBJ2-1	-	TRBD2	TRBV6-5	TGTGCCAGTGCGGGGGGGCCCGATGAGCAGTTCTTC	CASAGGPDEQFF
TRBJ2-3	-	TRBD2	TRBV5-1	TGCGCCAGCAGCTTGGGAGCGGGAAGCACAGATACGCAGTATTTT	CASSLGAGSTDTQYF
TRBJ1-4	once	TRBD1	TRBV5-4	TGTGCCAGCAGCCCGACAGGGGATGATGAAAAACTGTTTTTT	CASSPTGDDEKLFF
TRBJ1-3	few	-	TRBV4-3	TGCGCCAGCAGCCAAGGACAGGCACCGAAGTTTGCTGGAAACTCCATATATTTT	CASSQGQAPKFAGNSIYF
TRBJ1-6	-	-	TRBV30	TGTGCCTGGAGCCCACTCGGGGGGTCTAATTCACCCCTCCACTTT	CAWSPLGGSNSPLHF
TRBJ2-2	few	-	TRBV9	TGTGCCAGCAGCGTAGTTAAGAACACCGGGGAGCTGTTTTTT	CASSVVKNTGELFF
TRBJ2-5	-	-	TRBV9	TGTGCCAGCAGCGTAGGCCTAGGAGAGACCCAGTACTTC	CASSVGLGETQYF
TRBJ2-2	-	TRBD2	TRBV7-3	TGTGCCAGCAGCTTTAGCGGGTCTACCGGGGAGCTGTTTTTT	CASSFSGSTGELFF
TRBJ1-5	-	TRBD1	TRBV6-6	TGTGCCAGCAGTTCGACAGGGGATGGGCAGCCCCAGCATTTT	CASSSTGDGQPQHF
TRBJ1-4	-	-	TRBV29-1	TGCAGCGTTGACGGACAAGGTGAAAAACTGTTTTTT	CSVDGQGEKLFF
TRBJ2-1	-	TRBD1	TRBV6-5	TGTGCCAGCAGTTACCCGGACAGGGTCAATGAGCAGTTCTTC	CASSYPDRVNEQFF
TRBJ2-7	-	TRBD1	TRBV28	TGTGCCAGCAGTTTTTCGACAGGGGGCGAGCAGTACTTC	CASSFSTGGEQYF
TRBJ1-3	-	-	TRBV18	TGTGCCAGCTCACCGCCCGCCCGCGGGGGGCCCTCTGGAAACACCATATATTTT	CASSPPARGGPSGNTIYF
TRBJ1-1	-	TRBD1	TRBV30	TGTGCCGAGGGGGGGCAGGGGGCGGATCGAAACACTGAAGCTTTCTTT	CAEGGQGADRNTEAFF
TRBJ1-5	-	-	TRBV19	TGTGCCACCGAAGCTAATAGCAATCAGCCCCAGCATTTT	CATEANSNQPQHF
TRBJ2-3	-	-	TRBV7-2	TGTGCCAGCAGCTCGACTCTGCTAAATACGCAGTATTTT	CASSSTLLNTQYF
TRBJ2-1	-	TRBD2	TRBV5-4	TGTGCCAGCAGTCCCCGCTACCGGGGGGGTAGGAATGAGCAGTTCTTC	CASSPRYRGGRNEQFF
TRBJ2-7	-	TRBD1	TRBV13	TGTGCCAGCAGTCTCCCTGGACAGGGGGCCTACGAGCAGTACTTC	CASSLPGQGAYEQYF
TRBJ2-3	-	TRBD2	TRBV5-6	TGTGCCAGCAGCCCCGCTGTTGCGGGGGGGCCGACAGATACGCAGTATTTT	CASSPAVAGGPTDTQYF
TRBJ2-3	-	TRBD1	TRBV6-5	TGTGCCAGCAGTGGACAGGGGGCGAGGGCAGATACGCAGTATTTT	CASSGQGARADTQYF
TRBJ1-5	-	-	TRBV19	TGTGCCAGTAGTATCTCAGAGGGGAGGTCCAATCAGCCCCAGCATTTT	CASSISEGRSNQPQHF
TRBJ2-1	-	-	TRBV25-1	TGTGCCAGCAGTGAATCAGGAAGCTCCTACAATGAGCAGTTCTTC	CASSESGSSYNEQFF
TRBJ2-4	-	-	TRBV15	TGTGCCACCAGCAGAGAGGCTCAAGCCAAAAACATTCAGTACTTC	CATSREAQAKNIQYF
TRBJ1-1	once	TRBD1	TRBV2	TGTGCCAGCAACCCAGGGGGCACTGAAGCTTTCTTT	CASNPGGTEAFF
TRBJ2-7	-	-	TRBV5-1	TGCGCCAGCAGCTTGGGGAGCTCCTACGAGCAGTACTTC	CASSLGSSYEQYF
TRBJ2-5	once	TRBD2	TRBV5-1	TGCGCCAGCAGCCCCGGGACTAGCGGGGCCGGAGGGGAGACCCAGTACTTC	CASSPGTSGAGGETQYF
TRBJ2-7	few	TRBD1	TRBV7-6	TGTGCCAGCAGCTTAGCGGGACAGCCGAACTACGAGCAGTACTTC	CASSLAGQPNYEQYF
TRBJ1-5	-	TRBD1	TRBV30	TGTGCCTGGAGTGTCGACAGGGGTGGTAATCAGCCCCAGCATTTT	CAWSVDRGGNQPQHF
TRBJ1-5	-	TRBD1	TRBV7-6	TGTGCCAGCAGCTTAGATGAGGACAGGCTCAATCAGCCCCAGCATTTT	CASSLDEDRLNQPQHF
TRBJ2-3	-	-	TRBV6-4	TGTGCCAGCAGTGACGTCGGGGGGCTGGGAGATACGCAGTATTTT	CASSDVGGLGDTQYF
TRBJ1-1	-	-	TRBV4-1	TGCGCCAGCAGGCTACGGACAGAAGACACTGAAGCTTTCTTT	CASRLRTEDTEAFF
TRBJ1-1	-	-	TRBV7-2	TGTGCCAGCAGCTCGTACACCACAGAAGCTTTCTTT	CASSSYTTEAFF
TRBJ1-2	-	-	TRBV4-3	TGCGCCAGCAGTTCCACCGGGGCCCGGGGGGACTATGGCTACACCTTC	CASSSTGARGDYGYTF
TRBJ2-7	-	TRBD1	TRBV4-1	TGCGCCAGCAGCCAAGCCGGGACAGGGGCCTACGAGCAGTACTTC	CASSQAGTGAYEQYF
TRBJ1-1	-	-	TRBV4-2	TGTGCCAGTGCATCCGAGGCTGAAGCTTTCTTT	CASASEAEAFF
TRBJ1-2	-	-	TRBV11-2	TGTGCCAGCAGCCCAGGACGGGAAAACTATGGCTACACCTTC	CASSPGRENYGYTF
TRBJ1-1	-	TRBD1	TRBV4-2	TGTGCCAGCAGCCAGGGGGACAGGGTGAAAGCTTTCTTT	CASSQGDRVKAFF
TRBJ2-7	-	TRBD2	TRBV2	TGTGCCAGCACGACCGGGACTAGGGCCTACGAGCAGTACTTC	CASTTGTRAYEQYF
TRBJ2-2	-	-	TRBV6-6	TGTGCCAGCAGACTCAGGTCCGGGGAGCTGTTTTTT	CASRLRSGELFF
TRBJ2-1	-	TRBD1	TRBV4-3	TGCGCCAGCAGCCAAGATTCAGGGGGAGCCACCTACAATGAGCAGTTCTTC	CASSQDSGGATYNEQFF
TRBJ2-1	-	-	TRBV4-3	TGCGCCAGCAGCCAAGAAGGGGCTAGTCATCATGAGCAGTTCTTC	CASSQEGASHHEQFF
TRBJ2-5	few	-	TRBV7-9	TGTGCCAGCAGCTTATCCGGGAAAGAGACCCAGTACTTC	CASSLSGKETQYF
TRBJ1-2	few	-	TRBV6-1	TGTGCCAGCAGTGAAGGGCAGAAAGCTAACTATGGCTACACCTTC	CASSEGQKANYGYTF
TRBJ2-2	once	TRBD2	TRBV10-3	TGTGCCATCAGTGAGGGTAGCGGGGGGGCCACCGGGGAGCTGTTTTTT	CAISEGSGGATGELFF
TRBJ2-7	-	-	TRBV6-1	TGTGCCAGCTCCACGGGGAGGGGGAGCTACGAGCAGTACTTC	CASSTGRGSYEQYF
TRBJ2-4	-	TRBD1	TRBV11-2	TGTGCCAGCAGCCGGGACAGGGAGGGTGACATTCAGTACTTC	CASSRDREGDIQYF
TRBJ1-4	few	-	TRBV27	TGTGCCAGCAGATTACGGGGGGAAAAACTGTTTTTT	CASRLRGEKLFF
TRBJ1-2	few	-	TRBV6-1	TGTGCCAGCAGTCTCGGACTGACTGCTAACTATGGCTACACCTTC	CASSLGLTANYGYTF
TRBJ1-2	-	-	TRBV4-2	TGTGCCAGCAGCCAATTGGGCAGGGATAGCTACACCTTC	CASSQLGRDSYTF
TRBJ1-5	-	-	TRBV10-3	TGTGCCATCAGTGAGACTGGCTCCTGGGGCCTGGGGGCTCAGCCCCAGCATTTT	CAISETGSWGLGAQPQHF